Below, 16 T cell receptor beta chains from the same sample are listed, as sequenced in a study of CD8+ T cells in alopecia areata. Sequencing used cDNA as its template, made by extracting RNA and reverse transcribing it. The repertoire was sequenced with immunoSEQ multiplex PCR; TCRdb's copy has only in-frame clones and lacks some. The sample includes fewer than 70,000 clones, around 44% of them seen just once. The sample consisted of NKG2D-low CD8+ T cells sorted from blood. The receptors were sampled from a human donor with alopecia areata.

This sequence joins TRBV4-1 and TRBJ2-1; D not resolved. CDR1 and CDR2 from the germline V gene are MGHRA and YSYEKL. V dropped 1 base and J dropped 1 base, with 5 bases sitting between them. This CDR3 comprises 14 residues. The CDR3 DNA is TGCGCCAGCAGCCAAGTGACTTCCTACAATGAGCAGTTCTTC. This sequence encodes CASSQVTSYNEQFF.

This clone has a single count. The rearrangement joins TRBV13 to TRBJ2-1; D unresolved. This CDR3 has 14 amino acids. The V end lost 2 bases, the J end lost 4 bases, and 9 bases lay between the germline ends. Germline CDR1 and CDR2: PRHDT and FYEKMQ (reference sequence). Written as DNA, the CDR3 is TGTGCCAGCAGCTTAATCACAGATTACAATGAGCAGTTCTTC. It yields the protein CASSLITDYNEQFF. Filled out from reference TRBV13 and TRBJ2-1, the complete variable domain reads AAGVIQSPRHLIKEKRETATLKCYPIPRHDTVYWYQQGPGQDPQFLISFYEKMQSDKGSIPDRFSAQQFSDYHSELNMSSLELGDSALYFCASSLITDYNEQFFGPGTRLTVL.

Points on this clone: The junction departs from germline at one end; a sequencing error may be responsible. V is TRBV7-7 and J is TRBJ1-1; D call uncertain. The CDR3 covers 13 residues. CDR1 is SSHAT, CDR2 FNYEAQ, per germline (reference sequence). The CDR3, as DNA: TGTGCTAGCAGCTTAGGGCCCGGGTCTGAAGCTTTCTTT. Protein sequence: CASSLGPGSEAFF. Filled out from reference TRBV7-7 and TRBJ1-1, the complete variable domain reads GAGVSQSPRYKVTKRGQDVTLRCDPISSHATLYWYQQALGQGPEFLTYFNYEAQPDKSGLPSDRFSAERPEGSISTLTIQRTEQRDSAMYRCASSLGPGSEAFFGQGTRLTVV.

This clone was found a few times. V is TRBV4-3 and J is TRBJ2-2, with TRBD1 identical over 10 bases. Per germline, CDR1 LGHNA and CDR2 YSLEER. The CDR3 extends over 15 amino acids. Germline trimming cut 6 bases from V and 6 bases from J; bases unmatched to any gene: 7. The CDR3 nucleotides are TGCGCCAGCAGGCCCGGGACAGGGGTCGCCGGGGAGCTGTTTTTT. Translation gives CASRPGTGVAGELFF.

A single count supports this clone. The chain carries TRBV5-1 and TRBJ1-1; no reliable D call. Germline values: CDR1 SGHRS, CDR2 YFSETQ. The CDR3 runs to 16 residues. V lost 1 base and J 9 bases, leaving 22 bases between the germline ends. The CDR3 protein is CASSLHNAGPRSQAFF. In nucleotides, the CDR3 is TGCGCCAGCAGCTTGCACAACGCCGGCCCACGGAGCCAAGCTTTCTTT.

This clone was counted only a few times. V is TRBV14 and J is TRBJ2-5; D remains ambiguous. The CDR3 is 16 amino acids. V lost 5 bases and J 0 bases, leaving 16 bases between the germline ends. Germline V gene lookup returns CDR1 SGHDN and CDR2 FVKESK. The CDR3 region is CASSEYGPLNQETQYF. DNA of the CDR3: TGTGCCAGCAGCGAATATGGGCCACTCAACCAAGAGACCCAGTACTTC.

The rearrangement uses TRBV27 and TRBJ1-1, with 7 bases lining up with TRBD1. The germline gives CDR1 MNHEY, CDR2 SMNVEV (reference sequence). This CDR3 region has 14 residues. The ends lost 5 bases at V and 0 bases at J; junction bases unmatched: 3. CDR3 protein: CASSAGTVNTEAFF. CDR3 coding DNA: TGTGCCAGCAGTGCCGGGACAGTGAACACTGAAGCTTTCTTT.

This chain joins TRBV7-8 and TRBJ2-1; 8 bases fit TRBD2. V lost 5 bases, J lost 2 bases, and 5 bases stayed unmatched. Per germline, CDR1 SGHVS and CDR2 FQNEAQ. The CDR3 runs to 15 residues. CDR3 protein: CASSTPRGAYNEQFF. DNA for the CDR3: TGTGCCAGCAGCACGCCGCGGGGGGCCTACAATGAGCAGTTCTTC.

This sequence joins TRBV7-2 and TRBJ2-7; 11 positions agree with TRBD2. The CDR3 contains 16 residues. Trimming at V came to 3 bases and at J to 0 bases, leaving 4 bases not matched to a gene. CDR1 and CDR2 from the germline V gene are SGHTA and FQGNSA. The CDR3 DNA follows: TGTGCCAGCAGCTTGCTAGCGGGGGGATTCTCCTACGAGCAGTACTTC. This sequence encodes CASSLLAGGFSYEQYF.

CDR3 loop: CASSPTGQGRYGYTF. The CDR3 region has the DNA TGTGCCAGCAGCCCAACAGGACAGGGTCGCTATGGCTACACCTTC. The chain combines TRBV7-9 with TRBJ1-2; 8 nucleotides align to TRBD1. Germline values: CDR1 SEHNR, CDR2 FQNEAQ (reference sequence). The CDR3 runs to 15 residues. The V gene end was trimmed by 5 bases and the J gene end by 4 bases; junction bases not matched to a gene: 9.

V gene TRBV5-6 combines with J gene TRBJ2-5, with D unresolved. This CDR3 has 12 residues. Between the trimmed V and J ends, which lost 4 bases and 3 bases, there was a span of 7 bases. The V gene's germline CDR1 is SGHDT and CDR2 YYEEEE. Here the CDR3 reads CASSHFEETQYF. The CDR3 DNA reads TGTGCCAGCAGCCATTTCGAAGAGACCCAGTACTTC.

The chain links TRBV29-1 to TRBJ2-7, with TRBD1 identical over 8 bases. The CDR3 has 12 residues. V trimming: 6 bases; J trimming: 2 bases; junction bases outside the gene matches: 3. Looked up from germline, CDR1 is SQVTM and CDR2 is ANQGSEA. The CDR3 coding sequence is TGCAGCGTCCTGGACAGGGCCTACGAGCAGTACTTC. As protein: CSVLDRAYEQYF.

This clone was seen ten or more times. The rearrangement links TRBV13 to TRBJ2-7; 8 bases agree with TRBD2. The CDR3 spans 13 residues. Losses at the gene ends were 5 bases for V and 6 bases for J; bases not matched to a gene: 6. Germline CDR1 reads PRHDT; CDR2 reads FYEKMQ (reference sequence). CDR3 in amino acids: CASSQGTSSEQYF. CDR3 bases: TGTGCCAGCAGCCAGGGGACTAGTAGCGAGCAGTACTTC. The variable domain in full, with the rest retrieved from reference TRBV13 and TRBJ2-7, is AAGVIQSPRHLIKEKRETATLKCYPIPRHDTVYWYQQGPGQDPQFLISFYEKMQSDKGSIPDRFSAQQFSDYHSELNMSSLELGDSALYFCASSQGTSSEQYFGPGTRLTVT.

On this clone: At one of its ends the junction is not consistent with the germline gene, which may arise from a read error. This chain links TRBV5-1 with TRBJ1-1; D unclear. CDR3 length equals 14 residues. Per germline, CDR1 SGHRS and CDR2 YFSETQ. The CDR3 sequence: CASSLNLLKTEAFF. CDR3 DNA: TGCGCCAGCAGCTTGAATCTCCTGAAAACTGAAGCTTTCTTT.

In this sample, this clone turned up a few times. The genes are TRBV28 and TRBJ1-1, with a tentative D call TRBD1 (5 bases). Between the trimmed V and J ends, which lost 5 bases and 4 bases, there was a span of 11 bases. There are 13 residues in the CDR3. CDR1 and CDR2 from the germline V gene are MDHEN and SYDVKM. In nucleotides, the CDR3 is TGTGCCAGCAGTGATCCGGGGGGCACTGAAGCTTTCTTT. Translation: CASSDPGGTEAFF.

This clone came up a few times. This CDR3 is CASSLLPGEQFF. CDR3 sequence (DNA): TGTGCCAGCAGCTTACTGCCGGGAGAGCAGTTCTTC. This rearrangement joins TRBV7-9 to TRBJ2-1; D perhaps matches TRBD2 (5 bases). V gave up 2 bases and J gave up 10 bases, with 9 bases separating them. The V gene's germline CDR1 is SEHNR and CDR2 FQNEAQ (reference sequence). The CDR3 runs 12 residues.